These 21 T cell receptor beta chains share one sample of origin, sequenced in a study of metastatic and nonmetastatic thyroid tumors. All patients were treatment-naive before thyroid surgery. TCRdb re-called the PCR reads via MiXCR. Among about 7,600 clones listed, 20% to 30% were seen once. Material: adjacent normal tissue. These receptors originate from a female donor with papillary thyroid cancer or a benign thyroid nodule (not recorded which). Some clones in this sample may be carry-over from other donors' samples.

By share, this clone counts as medium-sized. The chain employs TRBV6-1 and TRBJ1-3; 8 bases align to TRBD1. The V gene end was trimmed by 0 bases and the J gene end by 5 bases; junction bases not matched to a gene: 12. The V gene's germline CDR1 is MNHNS and CDR2 SASEGT. The CDR3 totals 18 residues. Here the CDR3 DNA reads TGTGCCAGCAGTGAAGCGGGGGGCAGGGGGCCCCGAAGAAACACCATATATTTT. Translating it yields CASSEAGGRGPRRNTIYF.

The table lists this clone with a few counts. The chain links TRBV6-5 to TRBJ2-7, with 14 bases identical to TRBD2. The germline V gene encodes CDR1 MNHEY and CDR2 SVGAGI. There are 18 residues in the CDR3. Trimming cost V 7 bases and J 4 bases; bases outside gene matches: 15. CDR3 sequence reads: CASMGTNPGLAGVYEQYF. The DNA for the CDR3 is TGTGCCAGCATGGGGACCAATCCGGGACTAGCGGGAGTTTACGAGCAGTACTTC.

This clone came up many times. The CDR3 sequence: CASSPTETYEQYF. As DNA, the CDR3 is TGTGCCAGCTCACCTACAGAAACCTACGAGCAGTACTTC. The V gene is TRBV18, the J gene TRBJ2-7; D is unclear. Germline-derived CDR1 and CDR2 are KGHSH and LQKENI. The V gene lost 3 bases and the J gene lost 2 bases, with 8 bases spanning the gap. This CDR3 is 13 amino acids long.

The chain joins TRBV6-6 to TRBJ2-7; TRBD2 matches at 7 bases. CDR3 length equals 15 residues. Germline values: CDR1 MNHNY, CDR2 SVGAGI (reference sequence). The J segment lost 2 bases and the V segment lost 2 bases, leaving 6 bases of the junction unmatched. CDR3 sequence: CASSYGGAGTYEQYF. CDR3 bases: TGTGCCAGCAGTTACGGGGGAGCGGGGACCTACGAGCAGTACTTC.

There are a few counts of this clone. Other DNA sequences in this specimen translate into the identical CDR3. The chain is built from TRBV7-2 and TRBJ2-7; D uncertain. V was pared by 5 bases and J by 3 bases, with 8 bases between. The V gene's germline CDR1 is SGHTA and CDR2 FQGNSA. CDR3 length equals 12 residues. CDR3 residues: CASSRPGYEQYF. The DNA of the CDR3 is TGTGCCAGCAGCAGACCCGGCTACGAGCAGTACTTC.

This clone was picked up a small number of times. The V call is TRBV9, the J call TRBJ2-1; D is unresolved. Per the germline V gene, CDR1 is SGDLS and CDR2 is YYNGEE. The CDR3 runs to 11 residues. V dropped 0 bases and J dropped 10 bases, with 5 bases sitting between them. In DNA form, the CDR3 reads TGTGCCAGCAGCGTAGATGACGAGCAGTTCTTC. This translates into CASSVDDEQFF. The full variable domain, completed using reference TRBV9 and TRBJ2-1, is DSGVTQTPKHLITATGQRVTLRCSPRSGDLSVYWYQQSLDQGLQFLIQYYNGEERAKGNILERFSAQQFPDLHSELNLSSLELGDSALYFCASSVDDEQFFGPGTRLTVL.

V gene TRBV7-9 combines with J gene TRBJ1-2; D is ambiguous. Looked up from germline, CDR1 is SEHNR and CDR2 is FQNEAQ (reference sequence). The CDR3 consists of 15 residues. V was trimmed by 7 bases and J by 10 bases, leaving 25 bases between them. The DNA for the CDR3 is TGTGCCAGCATCTCCGTCCGAAGGGTCTCCTACGTCTACACCTTC. Translation: CASISVRRVSYVYTF.

Note on this clone: The junction departs from germline at one end; a sequencing error may be responsible. This chain joins TRBV13 and TRBJ1-1; tentative D call: TRBD1 (5 bases). This CDR3 comprises 15 residues. Germline values: CDR1 PRHDT, CDR2 FYEKMQ (reference sequence). This chain's CDR3 is CAGSLGTGKNTEAFF. The CDR3 DNA sequence: TGTGCCGGCAGCCTAGGGACGGGGAAGAACACTGAAGCTTTCTTT.

The rearrangement uses TRBV19 and TRBJ1-5; D is uncertain. CDR3 length equals 14 residues. Trimming shortened V by 1 base and J by 7 bases, and 11 bases separated the two germline ends. Germline CDR1 and CDR2: LNHDA and SQIVND (reference sequence). The DNA of the CDR3 is TGTGCCAGTAGTATAGGCTCAATGGGGCAGCCCCAGCATTTT. This codes for CASSIGSMGQPQHF.

This clone occurred many times. V and J are TRBV2 and TRBJ2-1, with unresolved D. CDR1 and CDR2 from the germline V gene are SNHLY and FYNNEI. This CDR3 is 12 amino acids long. With 6 bases removed from V and 8 bases from J, the gap between germline ends came to 11 bases. Here the CDR3 DNA reads TGTGCCAGCAGCCCCAGACACTATGAGCAGTTCTTC. Its translation: CASSPRHYEQFF.

The chain joins TRBV6-4 to TRBJ2-3, with D possibly being TRBD2 (6 bases). This CDR3 comprises 15 residues. V gave up 6 bases and J gave up 7 bases, with 20 bases separating them. CDR1 is MRHNA, CDR2 SNTAGT, per germline. The CDR3 region is CASSTTATSTYTQYF. CDR3 in DNA: TGTGCCAGCAGCACGACAGCTACTAGCACTTATACGCAGTATTTT.

The chain links TRBV28 to TRBJ1-2; possibly TRBD1 for D (5 bases). Trimming shortened V by 5 bases and J by 2 bases, and 12 bases separated the two germline ends. This CDR3 is 14 amino acids long. Germline assignment: CDR1 MDHEN and CDR2 SYDVKM. CDR3 nucleotides: TGTGCCAGCAGTCCGACAGATTCAAACTATGGCTACACCTTC. This encodes CASSPTDSNYGYTF.

J is TRBJ2-2 and V is TRBV5-1, with 8 bases aligning to TRBD2. This CDR3 spans 14 amino acids. The V gene end was trimmed by 9 bases and the J gene end by 1 base; junction bases not matched to a gene: 5. Germline CDR1 and CDR2: SGHRS and YFSETQ. The CDR3 coding sequence is TGCGCCACAACCGCGGGGGGGAACACCGGGGAGCTGTTTTTT. It encodes CATTAGGNTGELFF.

This clone is medium-sized within its sample. The rearrangement links TRBV27 to TRBJ2-1, with 10 bases lining up with TRBD2. The trim removed 3 bases at V and 15 bases at J, leaving 8 bases unmatched. The CDR3 extends over 13 amino acids. Germline V gives CDR1 MNHEY, CDR2 SMNVEV (reference sequence). The CDR3 region has the DNA TGTGCCAGCAGTTTCTCTCTAGCGGGAGATCTGTTCTTC. Its protein product is CASSFSLAGDLFF.

This clone was found a few times. The CDR3 is CASSPVRAGANVLTF. DNA for the CDR3: TGTGCCAGCAGCCCGGTTAGAGCTGGGGCCAACGTCCTGACTTTC. This chain links TRBV25-1 with TRBJ2-6; unclear D gene. Per germline, CDR1 MGHDK and CDR2 SYGVNS. The CDR3 length is 15 residues. Trimming cost V 6 bases and J 2 bases, with 11 bases left between them.

This clone has only a few counts. No conserved phenylalanine or tryptophan is present at the end of the CDR3, so a read error is the likely explanation. The DNA is omitted, as the CDR3 cannot be located on it reliably, and the CDR3 follows TCRdb's listing. This chain links TRBV29-1 with TRBJ1-1. From germline, CDR1 is SQVTM and CDR2 ANQGSEA. Including both end residues, the CDR3 is 13 amino acids long. CDR3 loop: CSVESHTNTEAFL.

This clone was picked up a small number of times. This chain connects TRBV10-3 to TRBJ1-4, with D possibly being TRBD1 (5 bases). In germline, CDR1 is ENHRY, CDR2 SYGVKD. The CDR3 has 13 amino acids. The V end was cut by 6 bases, the J end by 2 bases, with 7 bases between. The DNA of the CDR3 is TGTGCCATCAGCCGGGGGACTAATGAAAAACTGTTTTTT. Translating it yields CAISRGTNEKLFF.

The chain has TRBV5-5 and TRBJ2-7; possible D gene TRBD2, 5 bases. The CDR3 runs to 14 residues. V lost 6 bases, J lost 1 base, and 14 bases lay in between. The germline V gene has CDR1 SGHKS and CDR2 YYEKEE (reference sequence). The CDR3 sequence: CASTPWTGSYEQYF. In DNA form, the CDR3 reads TGTGCCAGCACCCCTTGGACTGGTTCCTACGAGCAGTACTTC.

This clone was seen more than once but under ten times. The CDR3 sequence is CASSEFSDRGEGYTF. For the CDR3, the DNA is TGTGCCAGCAGTGAATTTAGCGACAGGGGCGAAGGCTACACCTTC. The rearrangement links TRBV6-1 to TRBJ1-2; 8 nucleotides line up with TRBD1. Germline values: CDR1 MNHNS, CDR2 SASEGT. The CDR3 has 15 amino acids. With V trimmed by 2 bases and J by 8 bases, 10 bases remained unmatched.

By proportion, this clone is medium-sized. The V and J genes are TRBV9 and TRBJ1-2, with TRBD1 matching over 12 bases. The germline V gene has CDR1 SGDLS and CDR2 YYNGEE. V lost 2 bases, J lost 7 bases, and 12 bases stayed unmatched. The length of the CDR3 is 17 residues. The DNA for the CDR3 is TGTGCCAGCAGCGTCCAATTAGGGACAGGGGGCGTTGGTGGCTACACCTTC. Translation: CASSVQLGTGGVGGYTF.

This clone is deemed medium-sized. The chain combines TRBV7-9 with TRBJ2-7, with D possibly called TRBD1 or TRBD2 (7 bases each). The CDR3 runs 19 residues. Germline V gene lookup returns CDR1 SEHNR and CDR2 FQNEAQ (reference sequence). V dropped 3 bases and J dropped 7 bases, with 31 bases sitting between them. CDR3 coding DNA: TGTGCCAGCAGCTTGGGGGCCCACGGGGCAGGGGGTCCCGGGGGGGAGCAGTACTTC. Protein: CASSLGAHGAGGPGGEQYF.